This record covers a single TCR beta chain. The V segment lost 5 bases and the J segment 2 bases; nucleotides outside the gene matches: 11. CDR1 and CDR2 (germline): SQVTM, ANQGSEA. This CDR3 comprises 16 residues. Ages ranged from about 18 to 89 years, with residence in about two dozen US areas. This specimen belongs to a study of blood T cell repertoires in COVID-19. The wider study: Samples taken during acute and convalescent COVID-19 were collected in the United States, Italy and Spain.

Per the study methods: Estimation of nucleated cell counts was performed using reference gene primer amplification. Profiling relied on immunoSEQ multiplex PCR, and the TCRdb table lists in-frame clones only, not all of them. The V and J calls and the clone size are those of that table, but D and trimming were determined from the DNA. The data show about 220,000 clones, around 88% seen once. The chain links TRBV29-1 to TRBJ1-5; 8 nucleotides agree with TRBD1. The receptor comes from a woman aged 50 to 65 with acute COVID-19. Input material: PBMCs or T cells enriched from blood (not recorded which). The CDR3 DNA sequence: TGCAGCGTTATCCTTCAGGGGGCGAGGGGCAATCAGCCCCAGCATTTT. Amino acid sequence: CSVILQGARGNQPQHF.